The rows below give T cell receptor beta chains drawn from one sample of a study of T cells in Graves' hyperthyroidism and ophthalmopathy. One entry per CDR3 protein results from TCRdb running MiXCR on the multiplex PCR reads. The profile shows 550,000 to 650,000 distinct CDR3 sequences, 14% of them singletons. Sequencing used blood. The receptors stem from a woman aged 40 to 50 with Graves' hyperthyroidism. Each CDR3 is given with its conserved first and last residue. The D gene is left open where the match is weak. The size entry gives once, few, many, or a class for an expanded clone.

v_call	d_call	clone_size	j_call	cdr3_aa	cdr3_nt
TRBV2	TRBD2	many	TRBJ2-1	CASSRLAGGSGEQFF	TGTGCCAGCAGTCGACTAGCGGGGGGGTCGGGTGAGCAGTTCTTC
TRBV6-6	-	many	TRBJ2-3	CASSYMASGQGTQYF	-
TRBV15	-	many	TRBJ2-2	CATSRPYLVGELFF	TGTGCCACCAGCAGACCCTACCTAGTGGGGGAGCTGTTTTTT
TRBV6-6	-	many	TRBJ1-2	CASSYEGGYGYTF	TGTGCCAGCAGTTATGAAGGGGGCTATGGCTACACCTTC
TRBV9	-	once	TRBJ2-3	CASSPTGPLGDTQYF	TGTGCCAGCAGCCCCACGGGCCCCCTCGGAGATACGCAGTATTTT
TRBV6-5	TRBD1	few	TRBJ2-2	CASSYLTGGVGELFF	TGTGCCAGCAGTTACTTGACAGGGGGGGTCGGGGAGCTGTTTTTT
TRBV2	-	few	TRBJ2-5	CASIRDIQETQYF	TGTGCCAGCATCAGGGACATACAAGAGACCCAGTACTTC
TRBV5-1	TRBD2	many	TRBJ2-1	CASSEPGLAGDEQFF	TGCGCCAGCAGCGAACCGGGACTAGCGGGAGATGAGCAGTTCTTC
TRBV5-4	TRBD1	many	TRBJ1-4	CASSLGTGVEHEKLFF	TGTGCCAGCAGCCTCGGGACAGGGGTAGAGCATGAAAAACTGTTTTTT
TRBV11-2	-	many	TRBJ2-5	CASSSWGSQETQYF	TGTGCCAGCAGCTCCTGGGGGAGTCAAGAGACCCAGTACTTC
TRBV28	TRBD1	many	TRBJ2-7	CASSSPPRTGDYEQYF	TGTGCCAGCAGTTCACCTCCCAGGACAGGGGACTACGAGCAGTACTTC
TRBV9	-	few	TRBJ2-2	CASSVEGTSNTGELFF	TGTGCCAGCAGCGTAGAGGGGACTTCGAACACCGGGGAGCTGTTTTTT
TRBV7-2	TRBD1	many	TRBJ2-7	CASSLAVYGTGEQYF	TGTGCCAGCAGCTTAGCGGTGTACGGGACAGGGGAGCAGTACTTC
TRBV20-1	-	many	TRBJ1-1	CSAKYRGVGTEAFF	TGCAGTGCTAAGTACCGGGGAGTGGGCACTGAAGCTTTCTTT
TRBV2	TRBD2	many	TRBJ2-3	CASSRLAGATDTQYF	TGTGCCAGCAGTAGGCTAGCGGGAGCCACAGATACGCAGTATTTT
TRBV19	-	few	TRBJ1-5	CASSSSEYQPQHF	TGTGCCAGTAGTAGCTCAGAGTATCAGCCCCAGCATTTT
TRBV20-1	-	many	TRBJ2-5	CSATRETQYF	TGCAGTGCTACCAGAGAGACCCAGTACTTC
TRBV11-3	-	many	TRBJ2-1	CASSSHHSSYNEQFF	TGTGCCAGCAGCTCCCATCATAGCTCCTACAATGAGCAGTTCTTC
TRBV28	TRBD1	many	TRBJ1-5	CASWGQEGNQPQHF	TGTGCCAGCTGGGGACAGGAGGGCAATCAGCCCCAGCATTTT